This T cell receptor beta chain was sequenced during a study of molecular identifiers for immune sequencing clone quantification. Study as a whole: RNA, taken in replicates from approximately 20,000 or 100,000 naive CD8 cells, was split five ways, with four sequenced.

Overall study results and limits: Roughly 940,000 naive cells reportedly did not prevent detection of spiked Jurkat TCR RNA from one cell. Clones exceeding 20 RNA copies carried over 99% of effector molecules but under 1% of naive-cell molecules.

This CDR3 region has 17 residues. V lost 2 bases to trimming and J lost 1 base, with 16 bases between them. The table lists this clonotype with many counts. Its antigen is undetermined. From the PCR reads, TCRdb called clonotypes with MiXCR, one entry per CDR3 protein. The sample lists about 640,000 distinct CDR3 sequences; less than 20% were seen once. CD8+CD4-CCR7+CD45RA+ sorting gave the naive CD8 T cells. V and J are TRBV12-3 or TRBV12-4 and TRBJ2-3; no reliable D call. The origin of this receptor is a human donor in good health. Some libraries in this study had Jurkat cell RNA spiked in. The sample comprised naive CD8+ T cells from blood, with Jurkat cell RNA spiked in. Documented subset: FACS-sorted CD8+CD4-CCR7+CD45RA+ naive T cells. The CDR3 coding sequence is TGTGCCAGCAGTTTATATTCGTCGACGAGAGGCACAGATACGCAGTATTTT. Amino acids: CASSLYSSTRGTDTQYF.